This T cell receptor (beta chain) was sequenced for a study of blood T cells in healthy people across ages. Study-level results: Bulk PBMC profiling left naive and antigen-experienced comparisons inconclusive.

In regard to this clonotype: Its matching antigen is unknown.

A second about 6 to 12 cycle PCR used barcoded and J-beta primers. TCRdb re-derived calls from the 5' RACE reads in MiXCR, one entry per CDR3 protein. The sample yields about 780,000 distinct CDR3 sequences, 20% to 30% seen once. The sample also formed part of further work on T cells of mothers and their children. That paper adds: Six or seven children, together with their three healthy Caucasian mothers, made up the donors.

Material for sequencing was blood. This clonotype was obtained from a boy between 10 and 17 years old in good health.

This CDR3 is CSAWTGGYSNQPQHF. As DNA, the CDR3 is TGCAGTGCATGGACAGGGGGATATAGCAATCAGCCCCAGCATTTT. The chain carries TRBV20-1 and TRBJ1-5; 10 bases match TRBD1. The germline V gene encodes CDR1 DFQATT and CDR2 SNEGSKA (reference sequence). CDR3 length equals 15 residues. The ends lost 6 bases at V and 0 bases at J; junction bases unmatched: 5.